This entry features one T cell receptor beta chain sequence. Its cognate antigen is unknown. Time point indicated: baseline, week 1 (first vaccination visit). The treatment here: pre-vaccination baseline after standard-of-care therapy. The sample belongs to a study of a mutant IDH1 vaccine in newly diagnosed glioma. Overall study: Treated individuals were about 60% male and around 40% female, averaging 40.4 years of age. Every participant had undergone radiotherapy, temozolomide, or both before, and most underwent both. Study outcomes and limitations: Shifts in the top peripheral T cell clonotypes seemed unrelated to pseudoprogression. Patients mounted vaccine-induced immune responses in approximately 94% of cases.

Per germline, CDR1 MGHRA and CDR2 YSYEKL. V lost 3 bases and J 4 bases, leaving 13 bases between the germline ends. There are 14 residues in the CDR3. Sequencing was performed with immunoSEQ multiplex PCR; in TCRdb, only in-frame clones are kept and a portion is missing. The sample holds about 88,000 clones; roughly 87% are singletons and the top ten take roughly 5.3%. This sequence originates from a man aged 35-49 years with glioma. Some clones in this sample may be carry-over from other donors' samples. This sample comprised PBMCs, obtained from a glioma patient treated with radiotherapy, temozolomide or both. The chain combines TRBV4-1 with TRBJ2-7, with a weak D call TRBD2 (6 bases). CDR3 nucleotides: TGCGCCAGCAGCCAGAACCTGGGAGGATACGAGCAGTACTTC. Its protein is CASSQNLGGYEQYF.